This passage covers 5 T cell receptor beta chains from one sample sequenced in a study of T cells in women clearing cervical HPV infection (dated by TCRdb to 2017 to 2018). The receptor library was made with the immunoSEQ multiplex PCR assay. In its TCRdb copy, this immuneACCESS table keeps in-frame sequences only and misses some clones. Where compared with another copy, unresolved V genes explain less than half of these, and the others have no known cause. The sample's table covers 25,000 or so clones. Together, the top ten hold over 8.5% of the sample. Sequenced sample: blood buffy coat. These TCRs come from a woman aged 18 to 75 with a cervical HPV16 infection that either progressed to CIN3+ or cleared (not recorded which).

Concerning this clone itself: The junction departs from the called germline gene at one end, perhaps through a read error. The CDR3 end lies 3 residues beyond the end of the read and is filled in from the germline J gene. Within the sample, other DNA sequences also encode this same CDR3. The chain combines TRBV2 with TRBJ1-1; 7 bases line up with TRBD1. The length of the CDR3 is 14 residues. Germline CDR1 reads SNHLY; CDR2 reads FYNNEI. The sequenced CDR3 bases are TGTGCCAGCAGCCGAACAGGGGTCAGCACTGAG. Its protein product is CASSRTGVSTE. The CDR3, in full, reads CASSRTGVSTEAFF.

Turning to this clone: The read gets to within 3 residues of the CDR3 end, and the germline J gene fills in the rest. The chain joins TRBV18 to TRBJ2-3, with 7 bases fitting TRBD1. The CDR3 has 17 amino acids. CDR1 KGHSH and CDR2 LQKENI come from the germline V gene. Here the CDR3 reads CASSPPFDRVAQETQYF. Incomplete CDR3 DNA: TGTGCCAGCTCACCACCGTTTGACAGGGTGGCTCAAGAGACG.

About this clone: The read ends 3 residues before the CDR3 terminus; that terminus is restored from the germline J gene. The chain has TRBV3-1 (or the pseudogene TRBV3-2) and TRBJ2-5, with 9 bases that match TRBD1. The V segment lost 4 bases and the J segment 7 bases; nucleotides outside the gene matches: 13. The CDR3 contains 16 residues. Per germline, CDR1 LGHDT and CDR2 YNNKEL (reference sequence). CDR3 bases read: TGTGCCAGCAGCCCCCAGGGACAGGGAGGAGGAGGGACC. Its protein product is CASSPQGQGGGGT. The whole CDR3 sequence reads CASSPQGQGGGGTQYF.

CDR3 in amino acids: CASSLLGGSVEDTQYF. The covered CDR3 bases are TGTGCCAGCAGCTTGCTCGGCGGGAGTGTTGAAGATACG. This rearrangement joins TRBV5-4 to TRBJ2-3, with 7 bases lining up with TRBD2. The CDR3 end falls 3 residues outside the read, so it is completed with the germline J gene. The germline V gene has CDR1 SGHNT and CDR2 YYREEE (reference sequence). The V segment lost 1 base and the J segment 5 bases; nucleotides outside the gene matches: 10. This CDR3 is built from 16 residues.

Here the CDR3 reads CASSIETGVTYGYTF. CDR3 DNA, as far as it was read: TGTGCCAGTAGTATAGAGACAGGAGTCACCTATGGC. The chain carries TRBV19 and TRBJ1-2; D perhaps matches TRBD1 (6 bases). The sequenced fragment ends 3 residues before the CDR3 boundary, so the rest is inferred from the germline J gene. V shed 0 bases and J shed 4 bases, with 12 bases lying between them. This CDR3 region has 15 residues. From germline, CDR1 is LNHDA and CDR2 SQIVND (reference sequence).